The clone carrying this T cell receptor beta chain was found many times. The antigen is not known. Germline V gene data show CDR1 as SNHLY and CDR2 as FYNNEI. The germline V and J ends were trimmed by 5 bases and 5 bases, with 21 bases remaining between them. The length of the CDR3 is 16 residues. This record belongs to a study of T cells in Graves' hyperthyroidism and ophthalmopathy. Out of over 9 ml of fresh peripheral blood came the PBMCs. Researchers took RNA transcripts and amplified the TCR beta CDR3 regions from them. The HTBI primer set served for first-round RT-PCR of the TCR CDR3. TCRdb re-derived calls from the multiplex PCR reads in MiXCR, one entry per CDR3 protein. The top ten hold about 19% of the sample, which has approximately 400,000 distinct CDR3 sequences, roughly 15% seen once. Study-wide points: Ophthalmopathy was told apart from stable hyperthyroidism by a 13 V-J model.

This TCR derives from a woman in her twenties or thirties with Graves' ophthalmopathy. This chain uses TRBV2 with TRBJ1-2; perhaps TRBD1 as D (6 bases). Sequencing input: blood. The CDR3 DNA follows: TGTGCCAGCAGTCAGACCTCCTTCGGGGGCGGGTATGGCTACACCTTC. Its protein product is CASSQTSFGGGYGYTF.